This TCR beta chain came from a study of T-cell memory formation after mild COVID-19. Each CDR3 protein is one row after TCRdb ran MiXCR on the 5' RACE reads. Of 400,000 to 500,000 distinct CDR3 sequences listed, 20% were seen once; the top ten hold approximately 8.4%. The germline V and J ends were trimmed by 6 bases and 8 bases, with 16 bases remaining between them. The CDR3 totals 13 residues. The sample was PBMCs or a T cell subset sorted from them (not recorded which). This chain uses TRBV12-3 or TRBV12-4 with TRBJ1-2, with D possibly matching TRBD1 (5 bases). This sequence originates from an adult woman who had mild COVID-19 (a few samples of this study predate the infection). Cell type and time point are not known. CDR3 nucleotide sequence: TGTGCCAGCAGGGACCCAGGGAATCGAGGCTACACCTTC. Protein sequence: CASRDPGNRGYTF.